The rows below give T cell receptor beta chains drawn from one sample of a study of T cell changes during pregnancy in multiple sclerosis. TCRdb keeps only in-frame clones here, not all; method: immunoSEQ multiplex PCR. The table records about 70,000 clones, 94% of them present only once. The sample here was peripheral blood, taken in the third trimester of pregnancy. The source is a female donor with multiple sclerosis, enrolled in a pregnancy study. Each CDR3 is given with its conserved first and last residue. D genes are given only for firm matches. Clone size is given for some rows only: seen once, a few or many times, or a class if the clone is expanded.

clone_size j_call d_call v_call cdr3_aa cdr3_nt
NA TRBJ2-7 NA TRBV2 CASSEPRGSSYEQYF TGTGCCAGCAGTGAACCCCGGGGTAGCTCCTACGAGCAGTACTTC
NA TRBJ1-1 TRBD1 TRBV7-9 CASSPTGGNTEAFF TGTGCCAGCAGCCCGACAGGGGGCAACACTGAAGCTTTCTTT
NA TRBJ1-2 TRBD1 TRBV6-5 CASRSQGALNTGYTF TGTGCCAGCAGGTCGCAGGGGGCGTTAAATACGGGCTACACCTTC
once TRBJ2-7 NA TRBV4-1 CASSQLSGEQYF TGCGCCAGCAGCCAACTGTCGGGGGAGCAGTACTTC
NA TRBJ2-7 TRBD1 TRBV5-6 CASSLTGQGYEQYF TGTGCCAGCAGCTTGACGGGACAGGGGTACGAGCAGTACTTC
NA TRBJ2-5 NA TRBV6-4 CASSLEGGGKETQYF TGTGCCAGCAGCCTTGAGGGAGGGGGGAAAGAGACCCAGTACTTC
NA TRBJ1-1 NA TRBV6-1 CASSEGQKAFF TGTGCCAGCAGTGAAGGGCAGAAAGCTTTCTTT
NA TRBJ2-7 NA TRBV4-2 CASSQGPGLPYEQYF TGTGCCAGCAGCCAAGGCCCGGGACTTCCCTACGAGCAGTACTTC
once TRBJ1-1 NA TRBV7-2 CASSLLRSAEAFF TGTGCCAGCAGCTTATTACGGTCCGCTGAAGCTTTCTTT
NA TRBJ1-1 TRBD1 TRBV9 CASSAGQGRNTEAFF TGTGCCAGCAGCGCGGGACAGGGGAGGAACACTGAAGCTTTCTTT
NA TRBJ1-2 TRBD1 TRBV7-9 CASSLGQGNYGYTF TGTGCCAGCAGCTTGGGACAGGGTAACTATGGCTACACCTTC
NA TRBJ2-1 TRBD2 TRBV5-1 CASSLEGPLAGGSYNEQFF TGCGCCAGCAGCTTGGAGGGCCCACTAGCGGGGGGTTCCTACAATGAGCAGTTCTTC
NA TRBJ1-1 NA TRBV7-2 CASSLLGAQGEAFF TGTGCCAGCAGCTTACTGGGGGCGCAGGGTGAAGCTTTCTTT
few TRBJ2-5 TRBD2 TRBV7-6 CASSLGTGTSRGQETQYF TGTGCCAGCAGCTTAGGTACCGGGACTAGCAGGGGCCAAGAGACCCAGTACTTC
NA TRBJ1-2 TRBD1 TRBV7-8 CASSSPRDRGNYGYTF TGTGCCAGCAGCTCCCCCCGGGACAGGGGGAACTATGGCTACACCTTC
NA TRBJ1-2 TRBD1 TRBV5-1 CASSLEGDRGGKGYTF TGCGCCAGCAGCTTGGAGGGGGACAGGGGAGGAAAGGGCTACACCTTC
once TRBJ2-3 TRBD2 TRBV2 CASRPGLAADTQYF TGTGCCAGCAGACCCGGACTAGCAGCAGATACGCAGTATTTT
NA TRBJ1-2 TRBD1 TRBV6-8 CASSYPGGTGAVYGYTF TGTGCCAGCAGTTACCCGGGGGGGACAGGGGCGGTCTATGGCTACACCTTC
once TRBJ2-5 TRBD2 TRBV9 CASSWGLQETQYF TGTGCCAGCAGTTGGGGACTACAAGAGACCCAGTACTTC
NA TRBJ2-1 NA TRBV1 CTSSRGGAPYNEQFF TGCACCAGCAGCCGGGGCGGGGCTCCCTACAATGAGCAGTTCTTC
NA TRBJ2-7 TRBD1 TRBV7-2 CASSFNRGAVLF TGTGCCAGCAGCTTCAACAGGGGGGCGGTATTGTTC